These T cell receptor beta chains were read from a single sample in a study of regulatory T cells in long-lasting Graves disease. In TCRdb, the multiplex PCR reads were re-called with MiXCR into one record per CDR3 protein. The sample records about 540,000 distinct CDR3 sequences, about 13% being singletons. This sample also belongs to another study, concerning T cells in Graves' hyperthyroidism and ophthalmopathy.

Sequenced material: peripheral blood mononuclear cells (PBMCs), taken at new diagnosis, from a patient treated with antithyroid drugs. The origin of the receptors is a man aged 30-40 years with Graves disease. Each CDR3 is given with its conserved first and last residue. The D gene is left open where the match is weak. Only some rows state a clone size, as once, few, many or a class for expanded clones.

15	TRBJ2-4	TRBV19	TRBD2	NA	CASSFGREAGPIQYF	TGTGCCAGTAGTTTCGGGCGGGAGGCCGGGCCCATTCAGTACTTC
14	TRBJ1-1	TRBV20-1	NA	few	CSAQQGTGNTEAFF	TGCAGTGCCCAACAGGGCACAGGGAACACTGAAGCTTTCTTT
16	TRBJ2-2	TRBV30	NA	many	CACPGGEEANTGELFF	TGTGCCTGCCCTGGGGGAGAGGAGGCGAATACCGGGGAGCTGTTTTTT
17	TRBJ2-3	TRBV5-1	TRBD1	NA	CASSGLGQGARADTQYF	TGCGCCAGCAGCGGCTTGGGGCAGGGGGCGCGTGCAGATACGCAGTATTTT
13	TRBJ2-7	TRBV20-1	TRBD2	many	CSAQPSGRGSQYF	TGCAGTGCTCAACCTAGCGGGAGGGGATCTCAGTACTTC
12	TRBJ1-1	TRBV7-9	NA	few	CASSLPVDRAFF	TGTGCCAGCAGCTTACCCGTCGATCGGGCTTTCTTT
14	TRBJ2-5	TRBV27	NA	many	CASSFMAGRETQYF	TGTGCCAGCAGTTTCATGGCGGGAAGGGAGACCCAGTACTTC
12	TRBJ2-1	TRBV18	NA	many	CASSPLLDEQFF	TGTGCCAGCTCACCATTGCTTGATGAGCAGTTCTTC
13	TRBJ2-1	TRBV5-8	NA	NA	CASSSGDLDEQFF	TGTGCCAGCAGTTCAGGGGATTTGGATGAGCAGTTCTTC
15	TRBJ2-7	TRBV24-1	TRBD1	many	CATSQAGQGFNEQYF	TGTGCCACCAGCCAAGCGGGACAGGGGTTCAACGAGCAGTACTTC
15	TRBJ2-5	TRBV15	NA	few	CATSRQQGMQETQYF	TGTGCCACCAGCAGACAACAGGGAATGCAAGAGACCCAGTACTTC
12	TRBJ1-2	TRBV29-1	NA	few	CSFMTSNYGYTF	TGCAGCTTCATGACCTCTAACTATGGCTACACCTTC
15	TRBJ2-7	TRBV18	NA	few	CASSPPMVSSYEQYF	TGTGCCAGCTCACCACCGATGGTCAGCTCCTACGAGCAGTACTTC
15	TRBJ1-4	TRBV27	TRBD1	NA	CASSYRGLGNEKLFF	TGTGCCAGCAGTTACAGGGGGCTCGGGAATGAAAAACTGTTTTTT
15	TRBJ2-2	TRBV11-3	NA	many	CASSLSVANTGELFF	TGTGCCAGCAGCTTATCCGTCGCGAACACCGGGGAGCTGTTTTTT
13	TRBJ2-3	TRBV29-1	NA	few	CSVEEEPEDTQYF	TGCAGCGTTGAAGAGGAACCCGAAGATACGCAGTATTTT
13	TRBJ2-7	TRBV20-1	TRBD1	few	CSASQTGGLEQYF	TGCAGTGCTAGTCAGACAGGGGGTCTGGAGCAGTACTTC
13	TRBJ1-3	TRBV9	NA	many	CASSVGDGNTIYF	TGTGCCAGCAGCGTTGGGGACGGAAACACCATATATTTT
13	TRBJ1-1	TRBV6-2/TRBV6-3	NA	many	CASSYSLNTEAFF	TGTGCCAGCAGTTACTCCCTCAACACTGAAGCTTTCTTT
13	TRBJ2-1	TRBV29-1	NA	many	CSVVGRGFNEQFF	TGCAGCGTTGTGGGTCGGGGTTTCAATGAGCAGTTCTTC
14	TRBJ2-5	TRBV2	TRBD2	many	CASRRTSHEETQYF	TGTGCCAGCAGGCGGACTAGCCACGAGGAGACCCAGTACTTC
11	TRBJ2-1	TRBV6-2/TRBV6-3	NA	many	CASSLLYEQFF	TGTGCCAGCAGCCTTCTTTATGAGCAGTTCTTC
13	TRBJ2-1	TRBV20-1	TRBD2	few	CSAGTSGSYEQFF	TGCAGTGCTGGGACTAGCGGGAGTTACGAGCAGTTCTTC
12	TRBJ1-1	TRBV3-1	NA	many	CASSQGYTEAFF	TGTGCCAGCAGCCAGGGATACACTGAAGCTTTCTTT
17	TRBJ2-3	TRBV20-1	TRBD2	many	CSAIPGLAGAGTDTQYF	TGCAGTGCTATCCCGGGACTAGCGGGAGCTGGGACAGATACGCAGTATTTT
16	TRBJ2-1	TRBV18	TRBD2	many	CASSPQRGSSYNEQFF	TGTGCCAGCTCACCACAGCGCGGGAGCTCCTACAATGAGCAGTTCTTC
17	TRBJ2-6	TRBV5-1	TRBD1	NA	CASSLTGTGAGANVLTF	TGCGCCAGCAGCTTGACCGGGACAGGGGCTGGGGCCAACGTCCTGACTTTC
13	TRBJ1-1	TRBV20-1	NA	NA	CSACIQGNTEAFF	TGCAGTGCCTGTATACAGGGTAACACTGAAGCTTTCTTT
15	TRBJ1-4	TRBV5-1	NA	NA	CASSFFGATNEKLFF	TGCGCCAGCAGCTTTTTCGGGGCAACTAATGAAAAACTGTTTTTT
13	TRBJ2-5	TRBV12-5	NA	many	CASGLTRQETQYF	TGTGCTAGTGGTTTAACTAGACAAGAGACCCAGTACTTC
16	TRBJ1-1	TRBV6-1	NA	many	CASTFETPQAFSEAFF	TGTGCCAGCACCTTTGAAACCCCTCAGGCATTCTCGGAAGCTTTCTTT
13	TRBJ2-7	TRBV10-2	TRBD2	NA	CAIRLAGSYEQYF	TGCGCCATTAGACTAGCGGGGTCTTACGAGCAGTACTTC
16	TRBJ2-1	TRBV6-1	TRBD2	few	CASSEGTSGRINEQFF	TGTGCCAGCAGTGAAGGGACTAGCGGGAGGATCAATGAGCAGTTCTTC
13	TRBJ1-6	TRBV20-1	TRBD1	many	CSADRAGNSPLHF	TGCAGTGCAGACAGGGCTGGCAATTCACCCCTCCACTTT
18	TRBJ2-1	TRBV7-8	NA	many	CASSFSSYSGIWGNEQFF	TGTGCCAGCAGCTTCTCTTCCTATAGCGGTATCTGGGGCAATGAGCAGTTCTTC
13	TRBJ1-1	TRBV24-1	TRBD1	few	CATRTGQNTEAFF	TGTGCCACAAGGACAGGCCAGAACACTGAAGCTTTCTTT
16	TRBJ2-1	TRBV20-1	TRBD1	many	CSARGGAGQGANEQFF	TGCAGTGCTAGAGGTGGAGCGGGACAGGGGGCGAATGAGCAGTTCTTC
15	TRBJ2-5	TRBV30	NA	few	CAWSTAPGMRETQYF	TGTGCCTGGAGTACTGCGCCCGGTATGCGGGAGACCCAGTACTTC
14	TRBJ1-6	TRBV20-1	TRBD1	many	CSARGGQGFSPLHF	TGCAGTGCCAGGGGTGGACAGGGGTTTTCACCCCTCCACTTT
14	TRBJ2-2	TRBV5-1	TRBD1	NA	CASNDRVDTGELFF	TGCGCCAGCAACGACAGGGTGGACACCGGGGAGCTGTTTTTT
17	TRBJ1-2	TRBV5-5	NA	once	CASSTTLTKTGGDGYTF	TGTGCCAGCAGCACCACCCTGACCAAGACAGGAGGAGATGGCTACACCTTC
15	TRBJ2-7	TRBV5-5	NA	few	CASSPGGSSANEQYF	TGTGCCAGCAGCCCCGGAGGGTCCAGCGCCAACGAGCAGTACTTC